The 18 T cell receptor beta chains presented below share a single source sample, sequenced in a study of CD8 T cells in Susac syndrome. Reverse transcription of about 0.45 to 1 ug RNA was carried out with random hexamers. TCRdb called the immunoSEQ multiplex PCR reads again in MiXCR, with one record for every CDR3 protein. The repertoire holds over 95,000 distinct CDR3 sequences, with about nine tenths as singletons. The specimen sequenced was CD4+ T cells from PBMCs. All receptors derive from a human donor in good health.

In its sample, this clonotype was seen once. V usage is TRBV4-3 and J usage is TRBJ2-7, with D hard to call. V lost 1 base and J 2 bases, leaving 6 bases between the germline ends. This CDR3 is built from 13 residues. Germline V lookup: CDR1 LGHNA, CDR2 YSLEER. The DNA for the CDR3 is TGCGCCAGCAGCCAAGTTATGGCCTACGAGCAGTACTTC. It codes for CASSQVMAYEQYF.

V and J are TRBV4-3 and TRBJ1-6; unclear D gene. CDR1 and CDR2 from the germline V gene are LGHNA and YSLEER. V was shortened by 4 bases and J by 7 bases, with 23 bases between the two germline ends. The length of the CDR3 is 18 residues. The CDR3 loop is CASSPLGLVLLGNSPLHF. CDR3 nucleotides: TGCGCCAGCAGCCCTTTAGGACTGGTCTTACTAGGGAATTCACCCCTCCACTTT.

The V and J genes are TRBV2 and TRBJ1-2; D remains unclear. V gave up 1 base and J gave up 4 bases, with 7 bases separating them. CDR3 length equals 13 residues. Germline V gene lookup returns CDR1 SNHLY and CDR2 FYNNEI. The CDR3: CASSEGGIYGYTF. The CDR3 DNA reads TGTGCCAGCAGTGAAGGGGGAATCTATGGCTACACCTTC.

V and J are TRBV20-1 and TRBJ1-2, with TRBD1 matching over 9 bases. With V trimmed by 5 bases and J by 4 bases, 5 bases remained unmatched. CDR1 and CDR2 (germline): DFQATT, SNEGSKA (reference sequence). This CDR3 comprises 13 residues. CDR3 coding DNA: TGCAGTGCTCGGACAGGGGACTTCTATGGCTACACCTTC. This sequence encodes CSARTGDFYGYTF.

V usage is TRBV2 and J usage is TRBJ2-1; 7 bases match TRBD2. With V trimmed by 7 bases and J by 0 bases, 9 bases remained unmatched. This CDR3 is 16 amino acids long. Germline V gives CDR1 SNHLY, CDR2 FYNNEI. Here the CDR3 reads CASIETSPSSYNEQFF. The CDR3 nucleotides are TGTGCCAGCATTGAGACTAGCCCCAGCTCCTACAATGAGCAGTTCTTC.

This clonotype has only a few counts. DNA of the CDR3: TGTGCCAGTAGTATAAATGGACAGGGTTTCTACGAGCAGTACTTC. Amino acids: CASSINGQGFYEQYF. This chain joins TRBV19 and TRBJ2-7; 8 bases fit TRBD1. J was trimmed by 3 bases and V by 2 bases; bases with no gene match: 6. This CDR3 region has 15 residues. Germline CDR1 reads LNHDA; CDR2 reads SQIVND (reference sequence). Variable domain in full (rest from reference TRBV19 and TRBJ2-7): DGGITQSPKYLFRKEGQNVTLSCEQNLNHDAMYWYRQDPGQGLRLIYYSQIVNDFQKGDIAEGYSVSREKKESFPLTVTSAQKNPTAFYLCASSINGQGFYEQYFGPGTRLTVT.

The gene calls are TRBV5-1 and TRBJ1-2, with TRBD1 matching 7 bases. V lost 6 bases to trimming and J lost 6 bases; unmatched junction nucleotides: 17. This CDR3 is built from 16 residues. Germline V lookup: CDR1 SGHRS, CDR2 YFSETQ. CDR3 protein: CASKITPGQTTNGYTF. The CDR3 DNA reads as TGCGCCAGCAAGATCACCCCGGGACAGACTACTAATGGCTACACCTTC.

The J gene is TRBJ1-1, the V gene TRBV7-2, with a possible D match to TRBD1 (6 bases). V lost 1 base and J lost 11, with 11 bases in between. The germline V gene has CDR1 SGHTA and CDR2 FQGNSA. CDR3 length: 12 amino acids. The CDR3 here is CASSLVGTRAFF. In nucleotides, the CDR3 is TGTGCCAGCAGCTTAGTGGGGACAAGGGCTTTCTTT.

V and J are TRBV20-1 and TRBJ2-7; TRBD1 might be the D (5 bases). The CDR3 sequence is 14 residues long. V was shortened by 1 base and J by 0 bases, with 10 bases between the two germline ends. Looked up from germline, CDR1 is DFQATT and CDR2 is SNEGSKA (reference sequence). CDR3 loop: CSARGRENSYEQYF. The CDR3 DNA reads TGCAGTGCTAGAGGCAGGGAAAACTCCTACGAGCAGTACTTC.

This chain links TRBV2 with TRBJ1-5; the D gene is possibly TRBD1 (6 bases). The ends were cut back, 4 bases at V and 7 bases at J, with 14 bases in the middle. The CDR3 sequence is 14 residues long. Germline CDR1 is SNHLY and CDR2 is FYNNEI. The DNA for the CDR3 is TGTGCCAGCAGTGCCGAGGGGGATAGCCAGCCCCAGCATTTT. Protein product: CASSAEGDSQPQHF.

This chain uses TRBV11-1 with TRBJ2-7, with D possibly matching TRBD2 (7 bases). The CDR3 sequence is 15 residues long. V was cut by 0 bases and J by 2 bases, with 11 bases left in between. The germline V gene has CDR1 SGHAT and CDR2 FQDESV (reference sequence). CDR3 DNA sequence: TGTGCCAGCAGCTTAGCGGCCGGGGGGCCCTACGAGCAGTACTTC. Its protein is CASSLAAGGPYEQYF.

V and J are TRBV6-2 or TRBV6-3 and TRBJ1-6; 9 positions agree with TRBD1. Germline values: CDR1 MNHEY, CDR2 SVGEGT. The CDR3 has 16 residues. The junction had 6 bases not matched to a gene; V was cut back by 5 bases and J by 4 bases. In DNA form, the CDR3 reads TGTGCCAGCAGTCTTCCAGGGACAGGGTATAATTCACCCCTCCACTTT. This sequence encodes CASSLPGTGYNSPLHF.

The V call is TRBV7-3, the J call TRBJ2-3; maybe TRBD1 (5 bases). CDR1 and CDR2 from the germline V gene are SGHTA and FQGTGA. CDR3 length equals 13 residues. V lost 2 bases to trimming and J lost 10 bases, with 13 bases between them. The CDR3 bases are TGTGCCAGCAGCTTAGAACAGGAATCTGCGCAGTATTTT. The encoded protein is CASSLEQESAQYF. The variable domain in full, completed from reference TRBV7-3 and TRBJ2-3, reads GAGVSQTPSNKVTEKGKYVELRCDPISGHTALYWYRQSLGQGPEFLIYFQGTGAADDSGLPNDRFFAVRPEGSVSTLKIQRTERGDSAVYLCASSLEQESAQYFGPGTRLTVL.

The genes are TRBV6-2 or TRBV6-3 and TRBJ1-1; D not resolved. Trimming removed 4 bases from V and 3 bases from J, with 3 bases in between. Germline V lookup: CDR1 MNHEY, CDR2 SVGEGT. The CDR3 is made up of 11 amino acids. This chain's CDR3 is CASSSHTEAFF. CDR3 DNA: TGTGCCAGCAGTTCCCACACTGAAGCTTTCTTT.

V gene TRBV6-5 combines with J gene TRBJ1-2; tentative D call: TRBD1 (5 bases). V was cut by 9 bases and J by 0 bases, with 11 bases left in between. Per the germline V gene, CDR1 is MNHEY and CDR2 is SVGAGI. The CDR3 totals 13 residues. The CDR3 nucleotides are TGTGCCAGTCACACCAGGGCTAACTATGGCTACACCTTC. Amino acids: CASHTRANYGYTF.

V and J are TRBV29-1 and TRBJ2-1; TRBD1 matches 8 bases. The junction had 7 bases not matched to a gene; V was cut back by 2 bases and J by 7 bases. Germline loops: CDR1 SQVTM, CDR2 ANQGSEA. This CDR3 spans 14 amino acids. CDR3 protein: CSVERTGKPNEQFF. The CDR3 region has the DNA TGCAGCGTTGAAAGGACAGGGAAGCCAAATGAGCAGTTCTTC.

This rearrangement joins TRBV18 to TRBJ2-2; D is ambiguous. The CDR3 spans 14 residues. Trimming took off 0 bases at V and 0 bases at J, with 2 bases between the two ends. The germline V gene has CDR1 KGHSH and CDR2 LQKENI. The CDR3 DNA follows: TGTGCCAGCTCACCACCGACGAACACCGGGGAGCTGTTTTTT. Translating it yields CASSPPTNTGELFF.

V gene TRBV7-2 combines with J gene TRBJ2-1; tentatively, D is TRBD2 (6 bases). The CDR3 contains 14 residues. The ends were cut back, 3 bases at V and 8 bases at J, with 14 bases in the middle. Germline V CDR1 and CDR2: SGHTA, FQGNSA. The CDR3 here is CASSFGLSGDEQFF. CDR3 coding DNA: TGTGCCAGCAGCTTCGGACTATCCGGGGATGAGCAGTTCTTC.